Here is one T cell receptor beta chain with its context. This clone's antigen is unknown. The sample holds no much larger clone one base away, and base qualities are not on file. Libraries came from the immunoSEQ multiplex PCR assay. The multiplex PCR relied on a mix of 60 forward primers for TCR Vbeta segments and 13 reverse primers for TCR Jbeta segments. Amplification of the CDR3 region of rearranged TCR beta genes was performed with a multiplex PCR assay on genomic DNA. The amplified TCR beta libraries were sequenced on the Illumina HiSeq System as 87-base-pair reads. In the authors' own workflow: In a later analysis, tens of millions of unique TCR beta chains were counted across the 666 repertoires, and around 10 million of these chains were shared by at least two donors. Raw reads were error-corrected and collapsed into unique sequences by a nearest-neighbor algorithm in which closely related sequences were merged to remove PCR and sequencing errors. To assign V, D and J gene segments, CDR3 sequences were aligned to IMGT reference sequences. For a sequence to be retained, at least a six-nucleotide match to both a V gene segment and a J gene segment was required. A rearrangement counted as productive if the CDR3 had no stop codons and remained in frame with V and J, and every other rearrangement counted as non-productive. CDR3 was defined according to IMGT convention as the region running from the second conserved V-encoded cysteine to the conserved J-encoded phenylalanine. The earlier analysis of 450 to 750 of the donors excluded any sequence lacking an unambiguous match to a single V gene segment. An earlier analysis of roughly 590 of the donors called V segments functional above 56.7% productive rearrangements and segregating when the between-donor standard deviation exceeded 5%. A statistical classification framework was developed to diagnose cytomegalovirus status using the catalog of TCR beta chain sequences. V and J gene assignment, in a later analysis, came from comparing TCR nucleotide sequences with IMGT/GENE-DB human TR gene sequences. In a later analysis, CDR3 sequences and most-parsimonious VDJ recombination scenarios were assigned using the TCRdist pipeline. In a later analysis, each TCR beta chain was defined by its CDR3 amino acid sequence together with its V-gene family, and reads without a unique V-gene family were excluded. A later analysis removed 600 or so highly shared, low-generation-probability nucleotide sequences to deal with suspected cross-contamination and a sequencing artifact. For each public chain, a later analysis derived a clonal expansion index from normalized ranks of inferred template counts within each repertoire. A later analysis computed generation probabilities with a VDJ recombination model fitted to out-of-frame rearrangements, and checked the results against IGoR. A later analysis scored TCR-TCR, TCR-HLA and TCR-CMV co-occurrence with hypergeometric tests, applying a repertoire-size bias correction to TCR pairs. False discovery rates were estimated in a later analysis by permuting HLA or CMV assignments 20 times. In a later analysis, co-occurring TCRs were grouped using DBSCAN, and TCRdist sequence similarity was added for clustering within HLA-allele-positive subsets. Repertoires with fewer than 30,000 or more than 120,000 public chains, plus five repertoires with anomalous nucleotide sharing, were excluded from co-occurrence clustering. In its TCRdb copy, this immuneACCESS table keeps in-frame sequences only and misses some clones. Where compared with another copy, unresolved V genes explain less than half of these, and the others have no known cause. That table gives V, J and clone size, and the DNA gave D and trimming. This sample holds some 180,000 clones; around 83% were observed only once. The ten largest clonotypes hold over 2% of the sample.

The data were taken from a study of cytomegalovirus exposure and HLA in healthy donors (dated by TCRdb to 2016 to 2017). About the study as a whole: An earlier analysis of some 620 of the donors reported approximately 300 Gb of sequence data and 117 million unique TCR beta sequences obtained from around 190 million T cells. An early release that covered 500 to 800 HLA-typed donors contained about 290 gigabases of sequencing data and around 80 million unique TCR sequences. Of the approximately 400 genotyped donors, 65% to 90% were placed in the genetic ancestry cluster associated with self-reported Caucasian donors. The study was designed to test whether signatures of past pathogen exposure could be identified by cataloging public T cell receptors. The study profiled the T cell repertoires of fewer than 850 subjects by immunosequencing and related them to cytomegalovirus serostatus. Along with the roughly 670-subject first cohort, a separate validation cohort of approximately 110 different subjects was used. To predict cytomegalovirus infection status, the study combined high-throughput TCR immunosequencing, statistical association of individual TCRs with disease status, and machine learning. In a later analysis, previously published TCR beta repertoires from 500 to 750 donors were re-analyzed and high-resolution HLA genotyping was added so that TCR occurrence patterns could be studied. The later analysis used no new phenotypic data to find candidate immune exposures, relying instead on TCR beta sequences and their occurrence across donors. An earlier analysis of around 540 of the donors applied high-throughput TCR beta sequencing to assess whether each TCR beta V gene segment acted as functional or pseudogenic. Donor age, sex, ethnicity and CMV serostatus were compiled together with the repertoire data. A later genetic analysis took genome-wide SNP genotypes for about 65% of the 666 donors and used that subset as a discovery cohort. All discovery cohort repertoires had been generated using a single sequencing platform. Both class I and class II loci were covered by HLA typing, at four-digit resolution. Typing coverage varied by locus: roughly 620-630 donors for A, B, C, DRB1 and DQB1; 522 for DQA1; 600 to 610 for DPA1; about 450 for DPB1. Because of strong linkage in the cohort, five DR-DQ haplotypes were treated as single units for association and clustering. On average, roughly 240,000 unique TCR beta nucleotide sequences were sequenced per donor among a few hundred genotyped donors of the cohort, with approximately 18% of those sequences being non-productive.

Overall study outcomes, separate from this receptor: A later genetic analysis reported fewer N-insertions in productive TCRs among donors in an Asian-associated ancestry cluster than the roughly 700-donor mean. Roughly uniform sequencing depth across donors was assumed in presence/absence analyses, although this assumption may not hold. In vitro tests confirmed that a few of the cytomegalovirus-associated TCR beta chains recognize cytomegalovirus antigens. A later analysis found that TCR association rates varied across HLA loci, with DRB1 alleles showing the most associated TCRs and HLA-C alleles the fewest. Assigning TCR associations to individual alleles was difficult when HLA alleles, especially DR and DQ, strongly co-occurred. It was suggested by the authors that the approach could potentially be generalized to other disease states and immunological phenotypes. At a false discovery rate of 0.05, a later analysis linked around 15,000 TCR beta sequences to specific HLA alleles. Linkage disequilibrium might explain the correlated functional status among segregating V segments, but an unknown experimental factor could not be ruled out. Most TCR sequences were observed very rarely across donors, whereas some public TCRs were present in many individuals. For the cohort, immune exposure information was limited to CMV serostatus. A further reported finding was that TCR beta sequences accurately predicted the HLA-A and HLA-B alleles for most subjects in the first cohort. In an earlier analysis of some 640 of the donors, most TCR beta V segments were observed in productive rearrangements about 90% or about 30% of the time, broadly matching IMGT annotations. In a later analysis, HLA-associated TCR beta chains showed more clonal expansion and lower generation probabilities than non-associated chains that were equally common. Because the 87-base-pair reads could not distinguish some IMGT-functional V segments, including TRBV6-2 and TRBV6-3, those segments were excluded. V-gene and J-gene trimming of TCR beta chains was associated with a missense DCLRE1C variant in a later genetic analysis, and the association was replicated in an independent cohort. Because counts were too low, around 18 rarely observed V segments, including chromosome 9 orphons, were left out of the earlier analysis of several hundred of the donors. In a later analysis, several top co-occurrence clusters were reported to appear linked to parvovirus B19, influenza, CMV and Epstein-Barr virus. The classifier was reported to diagnose cytomegalovirus status with high specificity and sensitivity in both the original cohort and the validation cohort. According to a later analysis, most CMV-associated TCR beta chains appeared to be HLA-restricted, and the HLA associations seemed to be driven largely by CMV exposure. Because HLA typing was unavailable for some donors at each locus, only the typed subset was used in association tests. A total of fewer than 200 TCR beta chains were listed by the study as associated with cytomegalovirus. The sequencing pipeline was judged likely to have produced a cluster of highly shared sequence variants as a technical artifact. Only TCR beta chains were sequenced in this cohort, and the absence of alpha or paired-chain data limited detectable features.

The cohort comprised fewer than 750 healthy bone marrow donors. At the time of sampling, all cohort members were nominally healthy, though unrecorded immune exposures were likely present. The donor tested CMV seropositive, placing the donor among the 250 to 300 seropositive members of the cohort. A peripheral blood sample was provided by each donor, and peripheral blood mononuclear cells were used for TCR beta sequencing. The Qiagen DNeasy Blood Extraction Kit was used to extract genomic DNA from the blood cell samples. CDR1 MNHEY and CDR2 SMNVEV are derived from the germline V gene (reference sequence). The germline ends are 4 bases apart after V is trimmed by 1 base and J by 1 base. From cysteine to phenylalanine, the CDR3 is 13 amino acids long. Only the CDR3 portion is preserved as DNA: 39 bases, with reading frame beginning at the first base.

The chain is encoded by TRBV27 joined to TRBJ1-1; the D gene cannot be resolved reliably. Sequencing used PBMCs. The receptor was isolated from a man under 40 in good health and CMV-seropositive. The DNA is as follows: TGTGCCAGCAGTTTATTCCGGAACACTGAAGCTTTCTTT. This translates into CASSLFRNTEAFF.